This is a list of T cell receptor beta chains from one sample in a study of T-cell memory formation after mild COVID-19. MiXCR, run by TCRdb on the 5' RACE reads, gives a single entry per CDR3 protein. The sample carries hundreds of thousands of distinct CDR3 sequences, about a fifth recorded once. Sequences were obtained from PBMCs or a T cell subset sorted from them (not recorded which). Receptors originate from an adult woman who had mild COVID-19 (a few samples of this study predate the infection). Cell type and time point are not known. Both conserved end residues are part of each CDR3. A D gene is named only where the DNA matches it firmly. Size is omitted from some rows. Given values are once, few, many or a class for expanded clones.

v_call: TRBV29-1; clone_size: -; j_call: TRBJ1-1; d_call: -; cdr3_nt: TGCAGCGTTGGTAGTTCGGGTACTGAAGCTTTCTTT; cdr3_aa: CSVGSSGTEAFF
v_call: TRBV6-1; clone_size: -; j_call: TRBJ1-5; d_call: -; cdr3_nt: TGTGCCAGCAGTGAACTGGGCGGTGGCAATCAGCCCCAGCATTTT; cdr3_aa: CASSELGGGNQPQHF
v_call: TRBV28; clone_size: many; j_call: TRBJ2-7; d_call: -; cdr3_nt: TGTGCCAGCAGCTCCCCCTATGCGGCGTCTCGGTACTTC; cdr3_aa: CASSSPYAASRYF
v_call: TRBV19; clone_size: many; j_call: TRBJ1-1; d_call: -; cdr3_nt: TGTGCCAGTAGTATCTGGGGGAAACTCATTCAAGATGAAGCTTTCTTT; cdr3_aa: CASSIWGKLIQDEAFF
v_call: TRBV9; clone_size: -; j_call: TRBJ2-4; d_call: -; cdr3_nt: TGTGCCAGCAGCGTAGGGGTTCGGGGCGAAAACATTCAGTACTTC; cdr3_aa: CASSVGVRGENIQYF
v_call: TRBV30; clone_size: -; j_call: TRBJ2-3; d_call: -; cdr3_nt: TGTGCCTGGAGTGTGGGGGCAGATACGCAGTATTTT; cdr3_aa: CAWSVGADTQYF
v_call: TRBV3-1; clone_size: -; j_call: TRBJ2-7; d_call: -; cdr3_nt: TGTGCCAGCGGAGGCAGGGACTACGAGCAGTACTTC; cdr3_aa: CASGGRDYEQYF
v_call: TRBV20-1; clone_size: -; j_call: TRBJ2-1; d_call: -; cdr3_nt: TGCAGTGCCCGACAGGTCAATGAGCAGTTCTTC; cdr3_aa: CSARQVNEQFF
v_call: TRBV5-1; clone_size: few; j_call: TRBJ1-2; d_call: TRBD1; cdr3_nt: TGCGCCAGCAGCTGGACAGGGGAAGGTGGCTACACCTTC; cdr3_aa: CASSWTGEGGYTF
v_call: TRBV7-9; clone_size: many; j_call: TRBJ2-7; d_call: -; cdr3_nt: TGCGCCAGCAGCCCGGCGGTATCCTACGAGCAGTACTTC; cdr3_aa: CASSPAVSYEQYF
v_call: TRBV20-1; clone_size: -; j_call: TRBJ1-1; d_call: -; cdr3_nt: TGCAGTGCTAGAGATAGTATTGGCGTTGGTGCTTTCTTT; cdr3_aa: CSARDSIGVGAFF
v_call: TRBV6-2/TRBV6-3; clone_size: -; j_call: TRBJ1-1; d_call: TRBD1; cdr3_nt: TGTGCCAGCAGGAGACACTCCGGGACAGAAGCGCTTGCTTTCTTT; cdr3_aa: CASRRHSGTEALAFF
v_call: TRBV29-1; clone_size: -; j_call: TRBJ2-5; d_call: -; cdr3_nt: TGCAGCGTTGAGGCGGGACAGTTCGGCCAAGAGACCCAGTACTTC; cdr3_aa: CSVEAGQFGQETQYF
v_call: TRBV7-9; clone_size: many; j_call: TRBJ2-7; d_call: -; cdr3_nt: TGTGCCAGCAGCTCTGGGCCCCTAGAGCGGTTCTACGAGCAGTACTTC; cdr3_aa: CASSSGPLERFYEQYF
v_call: TRBV4-3; clone_size: few; j_call: TRBJ2-6; d_call: -; cdr3_nt: TGCGCCAGCAGCCAAGATCGAGGAGGGAGCTCTGGGGCCAACGTCCTGACTTTC; cdr3_aa: CASSQDRGGSSGANVLTF
v_call: TRBV18; clone_size: few; j_call: TRBJ2-3; d_call: TRBD1; cdr3_nt: TGTGCCAGCTCACCAGTCGCGGGACAGGGAACAGATACGCAGTATTTT; cdr3_aa: CASSPVAGQGTDTQYF